A single T cell receptor (beta chain) is shown here with its context. From germline, CDR1 is SGHDT and CDR2 YYEEEE. Losses at the gene ends were 5 bases for V and 3 bases for J; bases not matched to a gene: 11. This CDR3 region has 17 residues. TCRdb's table, derived via immunoSEQ multiplex PCR, lists solely in-frame clones and lacks some. The data hold 80,000 to 95,000 clones, with about 91% observed a single time. This sample is part of a study of technical replicates of blood from several donors. This clonotype was obtained from a human donor in good health. Sequences were obtained from T cells isolated from PBMCs. This chain uses TRBV5-6 with TRBJ2-2, with 9 bases aligning to TRBD2. CDR3 nucleotide sequence: TGTGCCAGCAGGAGGATACCGGGACTAGCTGACACCGGGGAGCTGTTTTTT. This translates into CASRRIPGLADTGELFF.